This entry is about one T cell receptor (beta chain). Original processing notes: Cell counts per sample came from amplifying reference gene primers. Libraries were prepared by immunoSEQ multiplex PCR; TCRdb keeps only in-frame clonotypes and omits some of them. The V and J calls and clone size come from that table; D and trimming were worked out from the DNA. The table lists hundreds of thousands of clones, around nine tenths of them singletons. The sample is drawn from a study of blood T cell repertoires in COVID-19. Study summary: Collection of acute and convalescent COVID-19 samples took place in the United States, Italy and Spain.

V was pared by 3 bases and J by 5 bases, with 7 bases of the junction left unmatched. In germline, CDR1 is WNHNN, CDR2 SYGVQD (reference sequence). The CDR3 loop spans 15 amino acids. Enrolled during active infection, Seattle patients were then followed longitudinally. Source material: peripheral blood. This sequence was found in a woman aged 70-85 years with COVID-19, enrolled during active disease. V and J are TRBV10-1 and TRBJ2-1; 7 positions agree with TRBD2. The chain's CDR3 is CASSEAGTTHNEQFF. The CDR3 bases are TGCGCCAGCAGTGAAGCCGGGACTACCCACAATGAGCAGTTCTTC.